The 23 T cell receptor beta chains presented below share a single source sample, sequenced in a study of blood T cell repertoires in COVID-19. Profiled with immunoSEQ multiplex PCR; TCRdb holds only in-frame clones, not every one. The table shows 150,000 to 200,000 clones, with approximately 80% occurring only once. Sequenced material: PBMCs or T cells enriched from blood (not recorded which). Source of these receptors: a woman aged 60-75 years with acute COVID-19.

The V and J genes are TRBV19 and TRBJ2-5; a weak D match, TRBD2 (6 bases). Germline V lookup: CDR1 LNHDA, CDR2 SQIVND (reference sequence). V was shortened by 4 bases and J by 5 bases, with 11 bases between the two germline ends. CDR3 length: 13 residues. CDR3 in amino acids: CASSTGSGETQYF. The CDR3, as DNA: TGTGCCAGTAGTACCGGGAGCGGGGAGACCCAGTACTTC.

The V gene is TRBV18, the J gene TRBJ2-4, with a tentative D call TRBD2 (5 bases). The V gene's germline CDR1 is KGHSH and CDR2 LQKENI. CDR3 length: 11 amino acids. Trimming took off 6 bases at V and 9 bases at J, with 9 bases between the two ends. Here the CDR3 DNA reads TGTGCCAGCTCCGGGGAGAGCATTCAGTACTTC. Amino acid sequence: CASSGESIQYF. The complete variable domain, with remaining parts taken from reference TRBV18 and TRBJ2-4, reads NAGVMQNPRHLVRRRGQEARLRCSPMKGHSHVYWYRQLPEEGLKFMVYLQKENIIDESGMPKERFSAEFPKEGPSILRIQQVVRGDSAAYFCASSGESIQYFGAGTRLSVL.

This clone was recorded only once. V and J are TRBV3-1 (or the pseudogene TRBV3-2) and TRBJ2-7; TRBD2 aligns across 7 bases. The J segment lost 4 bases and the V segment lost 0 bases, leaving 9 bases of the junction unmatched. The V gene's germline CDR1 is LGHDT and CDR2 YNNKEL (reference sequence). CDR3 size: 16 residues. The CDR3 here is CASSQERGVGWYEQYF. DNA for the CDR3: TGTGCCAGCAGCCAAGAACGGGGGGTCGGATGGTACGAGCAGTACTTC.

The count of this clone is one. The J gene is TRBJ1-4, the V gene TRBV5-6, with TRBD1 matching 9 bases. This CDR3 region has 15 residues. CDR1 is SGHDT and CDR2 is YYEEEE in the germline V gene. Germline trimming cut 3 bases from V and 7 bases from J; bases unmatched to any gene: 7. As DNA, the CDR3 is TGTGCCAGCAGCTACACAGGGGGCGAAACTGAAAAACTGTTTTTT. It codes for CASSYTGGETEKLFF.

The gene calls are TRBV7-2 and TRBJ1-4; 8 bases match TRBD1. The CDR3 has 14 residues. CDR1 and CDR2 from the germline V gene are SGHTA and FQGNSA. V lost 4 bases, J lost 6 bases, and 4 bases stayed unmatched. CDR3 sequence reads: CASSSDRGHEKLFF. The CDR3, as DNA: TGTGCCAGCAGCTCCGACAGGGGTCATGAAAAACTGTTTTTT.

The chain couples TRBV19 to TRBJ2-4; unclear D gene. The V end was cut by 5 bases, the J end by 0 bases, with 8 bases between. This CDR3 comprises 14 residues. CDR1 is LNHDA and CDR2 is SQIVND in the germline V gene (reference sequence). Here the CDR3 reads CASSPQLAKNIQYF. Here the CDR3 DNA reads TGTGCCAGTAGTCCCCAGTTAGCCAAAAACATTCAGTACTTC.

The chain couples TRBV3-1 (or the pseudogene TRBV3-2) to TRBJ2-7; 11 bases are a match to TRBD2. Germline V lookup: CDR1 LGHDT, CDR2 YNNKEL (reference sequence). The CDR3 has 16 amino acids. CDR3 in amino acids: CATGTSGFKLSYEQYV. Written as DNA, the CDR3 is TGTGCGACCGGGACTAGCGGTTTTAAACTCAGCTACGAGCAGTACGTC.

The V gene is TRBV6-6, the J gene TRBJ2-7, with D perhaps TRBD1 (5 bases). CDR1 is MNHNY and CDR2 is SVGAGI in the germline V gene (reference sequence). Trimming took 7 bases from V and 3 from J, leaving 13 bases between them. This CDR3 has 13 residues. CDR3 region: CASTKGPSYEQYF. CDR3 coding DNA: TGTGCCAGCACAAAGGGGCCGAGCTACGAGCAGTACTTC.

V gene TRBV6-5 combines with J gene TRBJ1-1; D gene unclear. The CDR3 covers 15 residues. Trimming stripped 4 bases from V and 6 bases from J, with 18 bases between. Germline V gene lookup returns CDR1 MNHEY and CDR2 SVGAGI. The CDR3 reads CASSFGSPPGSEAFF. The CDR3 DNA reads TGTGCCAGCAGTTTCGGGAGCCCCCCGGGATCTGAAGCTTTCTTT.

The chain joins TRBV21-1 to TRBJ2-2; the listed D gene, TRBD2, was not tested against the DNA. TRBV21-1 has pseudogene status. The CDR3 sequence is 16 residues long. The CDR3 loop reads CASSAYGGRVTGELFF. The CDR3 region has the DNA TGTGCCAGCAGCGCCTACGGCGGGAGGGTCACCGGGGAGCTGTTTTTT.

The V and J genes are TRBV5-1 and TRBJ1-2, with 7 bases that match TRBD1. The trim removed 4 bases at V and 6 bases at J, leaving 15 bases unmatched. The CDR3 covers 16 residues. Germline loops: CDR1 SGHRS, CDR2 YFSETQ. The CDR3 is CASSTYRGEKANGYTF. In DNA, the CDR3 is TGCGCCAGCAGCACGTACAGGGGAGAGAAGGCGAATGGCTACACCTTC.

This chain uses TRBV7-2 with TRBJ1-2, with D tentatively TRBD1 (6 bases). The CDR3 is made up of 15 amino acids. Per germline, CDR1 SGHTA and CDR2 FQGNSA. V shed 0 bases and J shed 5 bases, with 13 bases lying between them. The DNA of the CDR3 is TGTGCCAGCAGCTTAGCCTACAGGGAGGGTTATGGCTACACCTTC. This gives the protein CASSLAYREGYGYTF.

The V gene is TRBV5-1, the J gene TRBJ1-1; D gene unclear. This CDR3 region has 13 residues. CDR1 is SGHRS, CDR2 YFSETQ, per germline. Trimming removed 4 bases at V and 3 bases at J, with 10 bases between. Written as DNA, the CDR3 is TGCGCCAGCAGCCGGGTGATCCACACTGAAGCTTTCTTT. Translating gives CASSRVIHTEAFF.

The rearrangement uses TRBV7-9 and TRBJ2-1, with D perhaps matching TRBD1 (5 bases). The CDR3 is 15 residues long. V lost 5 bases and J 6 bases, leaving 17 bases between the germline ends. Per germline, CDR1 SEHNR and CDR2 FQNEAQ (reference sequence). The CDR3 spells CASSPPLRQGNEQFF. The CDR3 region has the DNA TGTGCCAGCAGCCCTCCCCTTCGGCAGGGCAATGAGCAGTTCTTC.

The J gene is TRBJ1-2, the V gene TRBV28; 10 nucleotides match TRBD1. Germline V CDR1 and CDR2: MDHEN, SYDVKM. The CDR3 is 15 amino acids. The J segment lost 5 bases and the V segment lost 3 bases, leaving 6 bases of the junction unmatched. Written as DNA, the CDR3 is TGTGCCAGCAGTTTTGGTGACAGGGGGCTGTATGGCTACACCTTC. Amino acid sequence: CASSFGDRGLYGYTF.

This clone occurred a few times. The chain recombines TRBV6-1 with TRBJ1-1; no clear D. The V end lost 1 base, the J end lost 4 bases, and 16 bases lay between the germline ends. The V gene's germline CDR1 is MNHNS and CDR2 SASEGT. The CDR3 loop spans 16 amino acids. The CDR3 nucleotides read TGTGCCAGCAGTGAAGGACGGGGAGGATACAGCACTGAAGCTTTCTTT. It codes for CASSEGRGGYSTEAFF.

The chain recombines TRBV19 with TRBJ2-3, with D possibly being TRBD2 (6 bases). The CDR3 consists of 14 residues. Germline V gene lookup returns CDR1 LNHDA and CDR2 SQIVND (reference sequence). V was cut by 10 bases and J by 2 bases, with 16 bases left in between. CDR3 residues: CATSGLLFTDTQYF. CDR3 nucleotide sequence: TGTGCCACCTCGGGACTCCTCTTCACAGATACGCAGTATTTT. Filled out from reference TRBV19 and TRBJ2-3, the complete variable domain reads DGGITQSPKYLFRKEGQNVTLSCEQNLNHDAMYWYRQDPGQGLRLIYYSQIVNDFQKGDIAEGYSVSREKKESFPLTVTSAQKNPTAFYLCATSGLLFTDTQYFGPGTRLTVL.

The chain is built from TRBV5-6 and TRBJ1-5; D uncertain. CDR1 is SGHDT and CDR2 is YYEEEE in the germline V gene. The V gene lost 1 base and the J gene lost 3 bases, with 5 bases spanning the gap. The CDR3 is 13 residues long. CDR3 protein: CASSLSANQPQHF. CDR3 sequence (DNA): TGTGCCAGCAGCTTGAGCGCCAATCAGCCCCAGCATTTT. Full variable domain (missing parts from reference TRBV5-6 and TRBJ1-5): DAGVTQSPTHLIKTRGQQVTLRCSPKSGHDTVSWYQQALGQGPQFIFQYYEEEERQRGNFPDRFSGHQFPNYSSELNVNALLLGDSALYLCASSLSANQPQHFGDGTRLSIL.

The CDR3 bases are TGTGCCAGCTCACCAACAGGGGGAGGAGGCTACACCTTC. It is translated as CASSPTGGGGYTF. This chain uses TRBV18 with TRBJ1-2; 8 positions agree with TRBD1. Trimming removed 2 bases from V and 8 bases from J; junction bases left unmatched: 4. CDR3 size: 13 residues. In germline, CDR1 is KGHSH, CDR2 LQKENI.

The sample holds a few counts of this clone. The chain uses TRBV19 and TRBJ1-2, with TRBD1 matching 7 bases. This CDR3 is built from 15 residues. CDR1 and CDR2 from the germline V gene are LNHDA and SQIVND (reference sequence). Trimming removed 5 bases from V and 4 bases from J; junction bases left unmatched: 10. This chain's CDR3 is CASSSPGQTFYGYTF. CDR3 in DNA: TGTGCCAGTAGTTCGCCGGGACAGACATTCTATGGCTACACCTTC.

CDR3 amino acids: CASSLGTRETDTQYF. For the CDR3, the DNA is TGTGCCAGCAGCTTGGGGACTAGGGAAACAGATACGCAGTATTTT. V gene TRBV11-2 combines with J gene TRBJ2-3; TRBD2 aligns across 8 bases. This CDR3 contains 15 residues. The J segment lost 3 bases and the V segment lost 3 bases, leaving 5 bases of the junction unmatched. Germline CDR1 and CDR2: SGHAT and FQNNGV.

This clone was seen more than once but under ten times. The chain recombines TRBV5-4 with TRBJ2-7; the match to TRBD2 covers 8 bases. The CDR3 totals 15 residues. Germline loops: CDR1 SGHNT, CDR2 YYREEE (reference sequence). The V segment lost 3 bases and the J segment 6 bases; nucleotides outside the gene matches: 11. CDR3 nucleotides: TGTGCCAGCAGCTCCGGGACTAGAGGCAACCCCGAGCAGTACGTC. Encoded protein: CASSSGTRGNPEQYV.

The chain is built from TRBV14 and TRBJ1-2; a weak D match, TRBD1 (5 bases). In germline, CDR1 is SGHDN, CDR2 FVKESK. The CDR3 is 16 residues long. V shed 0 bases and J shed 6 bases, with 17 bases lying between them. The CDR3 loop reads CASSQDLRGSSHGYTF. CDR3 in DNA: TGTGCCAGCAGCCAAGATCTCCGGGGGTCGAGCCATGGCTACACCTTC.